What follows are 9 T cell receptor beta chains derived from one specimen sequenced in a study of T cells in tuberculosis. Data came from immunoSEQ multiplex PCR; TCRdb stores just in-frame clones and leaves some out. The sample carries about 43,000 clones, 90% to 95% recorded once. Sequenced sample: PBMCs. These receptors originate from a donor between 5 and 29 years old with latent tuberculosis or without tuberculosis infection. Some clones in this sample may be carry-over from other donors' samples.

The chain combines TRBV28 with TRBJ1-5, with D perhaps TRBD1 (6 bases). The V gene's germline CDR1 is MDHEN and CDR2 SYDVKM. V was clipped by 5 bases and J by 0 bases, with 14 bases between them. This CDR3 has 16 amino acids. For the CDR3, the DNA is TGTGCCAGCAGTCCAAGGACAGAAATTAGCAATCAGCCCCAGCATTTT. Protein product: CASSPRTEISNQPQHF.

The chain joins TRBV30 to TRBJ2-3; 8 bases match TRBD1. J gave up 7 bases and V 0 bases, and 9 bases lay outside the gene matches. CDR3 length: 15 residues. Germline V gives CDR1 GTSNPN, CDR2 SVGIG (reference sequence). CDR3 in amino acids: CAWSVATGVLNTQYF. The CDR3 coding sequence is TGTGCCTGGAGTGTCGCGACAGGGGTGTTGAATACGCAGTATTTT.

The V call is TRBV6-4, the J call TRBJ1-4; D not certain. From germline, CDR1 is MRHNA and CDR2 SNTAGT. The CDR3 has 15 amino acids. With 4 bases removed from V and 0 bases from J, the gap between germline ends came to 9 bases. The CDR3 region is CASSVRFATNEKLFF. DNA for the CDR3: TGTGCCAGCAGTGTTAGATTTGCAACTAATGAAAAACTGTTTTTT.

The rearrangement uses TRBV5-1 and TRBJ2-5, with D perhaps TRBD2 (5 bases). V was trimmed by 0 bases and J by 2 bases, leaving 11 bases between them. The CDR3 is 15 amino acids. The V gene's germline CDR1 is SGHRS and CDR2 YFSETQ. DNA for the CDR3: TGCGCCAGCAGCTTGGTTATGCGGGTACAAGAGACCCAGTACTTC. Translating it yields CASSLVMRVQETQYF.

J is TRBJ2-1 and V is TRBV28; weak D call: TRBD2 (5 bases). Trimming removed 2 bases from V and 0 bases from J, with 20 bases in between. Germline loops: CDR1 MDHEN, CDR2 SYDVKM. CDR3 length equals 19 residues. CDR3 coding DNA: TGTGCCAGCAGTTTACCCCCCGGGGTAACGGGGAGCTCCTACAATGAGCAGTTCTTC. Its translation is CASSLPPGVTGSSYNEQFF. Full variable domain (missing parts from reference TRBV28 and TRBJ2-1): DVKVTQSSRYLVKRTGEKVFLECVQDMDHENMFWYRQDPGLGLRLIYFSYDVKMKEKGDIPEGYSVSREKKERFSLILESASTNQTSMYLCASSLPPGVTGSSYNEQFFGPGTRLTVL.

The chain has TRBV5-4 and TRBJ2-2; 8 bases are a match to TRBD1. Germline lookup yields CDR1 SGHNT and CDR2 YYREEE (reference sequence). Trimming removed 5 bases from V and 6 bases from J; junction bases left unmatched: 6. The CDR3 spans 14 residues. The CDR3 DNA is TGTGCCAGCAGGCGAGACAGGGGCCCCGGGGAGCTGTTTTTT. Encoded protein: CASRRDRGPGELFF. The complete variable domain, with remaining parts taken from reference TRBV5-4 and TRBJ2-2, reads ETGVTQSPTHLIKTRGQQVTLRCSSQSGHNTVSWYQQALGQGPQFIFQYYREEENGRGNFPPRFSGLQFPNYSSELNVNALELDDSALYLCASRRDRGPGELFFGEGSRLTVL.

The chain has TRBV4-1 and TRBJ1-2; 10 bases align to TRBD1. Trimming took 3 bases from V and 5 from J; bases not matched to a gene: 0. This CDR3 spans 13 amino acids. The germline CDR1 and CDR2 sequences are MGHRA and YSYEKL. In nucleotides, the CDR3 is TGCGCCAGCAGCCAGGGACAGGGGTATGGCTACACCTTC. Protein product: CASSQGQGYGYTF.

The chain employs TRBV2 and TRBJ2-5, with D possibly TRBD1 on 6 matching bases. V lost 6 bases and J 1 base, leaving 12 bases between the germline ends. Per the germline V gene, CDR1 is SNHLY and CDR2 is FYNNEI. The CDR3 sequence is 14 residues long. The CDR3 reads CASRAGQTQETQYF. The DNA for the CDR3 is TGTGCCAGCAGGGCCGGACAGACCCAAGAGACCCAGTACTTC.

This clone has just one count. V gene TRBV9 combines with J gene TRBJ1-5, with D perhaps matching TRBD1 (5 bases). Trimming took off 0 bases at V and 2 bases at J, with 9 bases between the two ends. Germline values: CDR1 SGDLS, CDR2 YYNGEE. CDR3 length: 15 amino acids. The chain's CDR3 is CASSVGGGGNQPQHF. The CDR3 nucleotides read TGTGCCAGCAGCGTAGGTGGAGGGGGCAATCAGCCCCAGCATTTT.